The text below deals with one T cell receptor beta chain. Its antigen is still unknown. This entry belongs to a study of cytomegalovirus exposure and HLA in healthy donors. Study-wide background: Within an early data release were tens of millions of unique TCRs drawn from HLA-typed donors. Study findings and constraints: Association of a missense DCLRE1C variant with TCR beta V- and J-gene trimming was reported in a later analysis. Most subjects' HLA-A and HLA-B alleles were reportedly predicted from TCR beta sequences.

Both 60 Vbeta primers and 13 Jbeta primers went into the PCR. This table comes from immunoSEQ multiplex PCR, and its TCRdb copy is limited to in-frame clones, with some not included. The sample has nearly 200,000 clones; about 87% are singletons. CDR3 size: 14 residues. Germline V gene data show CDR1 as SGDLS and CDR2 as YYNGEE. Trimming took off 3 bases at V and 4 bases at J, with 11 bases between the two ends. The clonotype was recovered from a man aged 25-45 years in good health and CMV-seronegative. The V call is TRBV9, the J call TRBJ1-3; the D gene is possibly TRBD1 (5 bases). Sequenced sample: PBMCs. CDR3: CASSASRGGNTIYF. Here the CDR3 DNA reads TGTGCCAGCAGCGCGAGTAGGGGAGGAAACACCATATATTTT. Supplemented by reference TRBV9 and TRBJ1-3, the full variable domain reads DSGVTQTPKHLITATGQRVTLRCSPRSGDLSVYWYQQSLDQGLQFLIQYYNGEERAKGNILERFSAQQFPDLHSELNLSSLELGDSALYFCASSASRGGNTIYFGEGSWLTVV.